The 21 T cell receptor beta chains below were found in one sample sequenced in a study of blood T cell repertoires in COVID-19. Some clones are missing from TCRdb's copy, which holds only in-frame ones; the method was immunoSEQ multiplex PCR. The table includes some 160,000 clones, around 83% detected once. The specimen sequenced was peripheral blood. The source is a human donor in a cohort sampled during active COVID-19.

This chain connects TRBV7-8 to TRBJ2-7; D gene ambiguous. The germline V gene encodes CDR1 SGHVS and CDR2 FQNEAQ. The ends were cut back, 7 bases at V and 2 bases at J, with 6 bases in the middle. The CDR3 has 11 amino acids. Here the CDR3 DNA reads TGTGCCAGCACAACTACCTACGAGCAGTACTTC. Translated, it gives CASTTTYEQYF.

The genes are TRBV19 and TRBJ1-3; D gene uncertain. CDR1 and CDR2 (germline): LNHDA, SQIVND (reference sequence). V was cut by 2 bases and J by 5 bases, with 10 bases left in between. This CDR3 has 14 residues. CDR3: CASSIQFGRNTIYF. The CDR3 DNA follows: TGTGCCAGTAGTATACAATTCGGGAGAAACACCATATATTTT.

The chain recombines TRBV9 with TRBJ1-3; D might be TRBD1 (6 bases). The germline V and J ends were trimmed by 0 bases and 1 base, with 11 bases remaining between them. The germline gives CDR1 SGDLS, CDR2 YYNGEE. The CDR3 covers 16 residues. The CDR3 DNA reads TGTGCCAGCAGCGTAGCCGGACAGCAGTCTGGAAACACCATATATTTT. Protein sequence: CASSVAGQQSGNTIYF.

The rearrangement uses TRBV6-5 and TRBJ2-7, with 9 bases fitting TRBD1. Germline V gene lookup returns CDR1 MNHEY and CDR2 SVGAGI. The CDR3 consists of 14 residues. V shed 6 bases and J 0 bases; nucleotides not matched to a gene: 3. CDR3 residues: CASSGTGPSYEQYF. The DNA of the CDR3 is TGTGCCAGCAGCGGGACAGGGCCCTCCTACGAGCAGTACTTC.

This rearrangement joins TRBV7-9 to TRBJ1-2; D is perhaps TRBD1 (5 bases). The germline gives CDR1 SEHNR, CDR2 FQNEAQ (reference sequence). This CDR3 has 14 amino acids. The ends were cut back, 5 bases at V and 4 bases at J, with 14 bases in the middle. The CDR3 here is CASSARGGAYGYTF. CDR3 nucleotides: TGTGCCAGCAGCGCCCGGGGGGGAGCCTATGGCTACACCTTC.

The rearrangement links TRBV27 to TRBJ2-7; D perhaps matches TRBD2 (6 bases). CDR1 MNHEY and CDR2 SMNVEV come from the germline V gene (reference sequence). V lost 6 bases and J lost 2, with 11 bases in between. The CDR3 totals 13 residues. The CDR3 loop reads CASRRTSTYEQYF. The CDR3, as DNA: TGTGCCAGCAGACGTACTAGCACCTACGAGCAGTACTTC.

CDR3 region: CASSQRGAGDYGYTF. DNA for the CDR3: TGTGCCAGCAGCCAAAGGGGCGCGGGGGACTATGGCTACACCTTC. This chain connects TRBV3-1 (or the pseudogene TRBV3-2) to TRBJ1-2; D may be TRBD1 (5 bases). Germline loops: CDR1 LGHDT, CDR2 YNNKEL (reference sequence). Trimming took off 2 bases at V and 3 bases at J, with 13 bases between the two ends. The CDR3 consists of 15 residues.

V is TRBV3-1 (or the pseudogene TRBV3-2) and J is TRBJ1-5, with D unclear. Germline V gives CDR1 LGHDT, CDR2 YNNKEL (reference sequence). CDR3 size: 14 residues. V shed 0 bases and J shed 5 bases, with 8 bases lying between them. The DNA of the CDR3 is TGTGCCAGCAGCCAAGATCTGTCTGATCAGCCCCAGCATTTT. Translation gives CASSQDLSDQPQHF.

This chain uses TRBV3-1 (or the pseudogene TRBV3-2) with TRBJ2-2; 7 bases fit TRBD2. Per the germline V gene, CDR1 is LGHDT and CDR2 is YNNKEL (reference sequence). Trimming cost V 0 bases and J 4 bases; bases outside gene matches: 8. The CDR3 is 17 residues long. DNA for the CDR3: TGTGCCAGCAGCCAAGATCTTTGGGCGGGAGCCACCGGGGAGCTGTTTTTT. Amino acids: CASSQDLWAGATGELFF.

This clone has just a few counts. The rearrangement links TRBV29-1 to TRBJ2-3; TRBD1 agrees at 8 bases. The germline gives CDR1 SQVTM, CDR2 ANQGSEA. This CDR3 has 14 residues. The junction had 3 bases not matched to a gene; V was cut back by 0 bases and J by 4 bases. In nucleotides, the CDR3 is TGCAGCGTTGAAGAAAACAGGGGGTCAGATACGCAGTATTTT. This encodes CSVEENRGSDTQYF.

The chain joins TRBV6-6 to TRBJ2-7, with TRBD1 as a possible D gene (6 bases). The CDR3 runs to 14 residues. Trimming removed 0 bases at V and 1 base at J, with 7 bases between. Germline lookup yields CDR1 MNHNY and CDR2 SVGAGI (reference sequence). CDR3 nucleotide sequence: TGTGCCAGCAGTTACTCGGACAGATCCTACGAGCAGTACTTC. Translated: CASSYSDRSYEQYF.

The gene calls are TRBV5-1 and TRBJ2-6; D possibly corresponds to TRBD2 (5 bases). Germline CDR1 SGHRS, CDR2 YFSETQ. V was pared by 4 bases and J by 4 bases, with 15 bases between. This CDR3 is 16 amino acids long. CDR3 sequence (DNA): TGCGCCAGCAGCCCAAGAGAGGGAACCGGGGCCAACGTCCTGACTTTC. Protein product: CASSPREGTGANVLTF.

This clone was recorded once. The V call is TRBV28, the J call TRBJ1-4, with a possible D match to TRBD1 (6 bases). Germline V gene sequence: CDR1 MDHEN, CDR2 SYDVKM. This CDR3 spans 15 amino acids. V lost 10 bases, J lost 5 bases, and 20 bases lay in between. The CDR3 protein is CATIMGGRPNEKLFF. For the CDR3, the DNA is TGTGCCACCATAATGGGGGGGCGGCCAAATGAAAAACTGTTTTTT. The full variable domain, completed using reference TRBV28 and TRBJ1-4, is DVKVTQSSRYLVKRTGEKVFLECVQDMDHENMFWYRQDPGLGLRLIYFSYDVKMKEKGDIPEGYSVSREKKERFSLILESASTNQTSMYLCATIMGGRPNEKLFFGSGTQLSVL.

The chain carries TRBV7-8 and TRBJ2-5, with D tentatively TRBD1 (6 bases). CDR3 length equals 13 residues. The V gene's germline CDR1 is SGHVS and CDR2 FQNEAQ. V was pared by 5 bases and J by 3 bases, with 10 bases between. CDR3 sequence: CASSRTDKETQYF. The CDR3 DNA is TGTGCCAGCAGCCGGACAGACAAAGAGACCCAGTACTTC.

The chain carries TRBV19 and TRBJ1-5; D is perhaps TRBD1 (5 bases). The ends were cut back, 3 bases at V and 3 bases at J, with 12 bases in the middle. The germline CDR1 and CDR2 sequences are LNHDA and SQIVND (reference sequence). The CDR3 totals 15 residues. CDR3 sequence (DNA): TGTGCCAGTAGTATCGTCGACAGTATCAATCAGCCCCAGCATTTT. Translated: CASSIVDSINQPQHF.

The chain is built from TRBV6-6 and TRBJ1-5; D unclear. The CDR3 sequence is 16 residues long. Trimming pared 6 bases from V and 7 bases from J, leaving 22 bases between. Germline CDR1 reads MNHNY; CDR2 reads SVGAGI (reference sequence). CDR3 sequence (DNA): TGTGCCAGCAGCCCAAATTACGGGGAGGGTAGCCAGCCCCAGCATTTT. It translates to CASSPNYGEGSQPQHF.

The chain is built from TRBV6-5 and TRBJ2-1, with 7 bases that match TRBD2. With 6 bases clipped from V and 8 bases from J, the junction kept 7 bases outside the gene matches. The CDR3 runs to 13 residues. The germline V gene encodes CDR1 MNHEY and CDR2 SVGAGI. The CDR3 nucleotides read TGTGCCAGCAGGCCTTCTCTAGCGGATGAGCAGTTCTTC. This gives the protein CASRPSLADEQFF.

The genes are TRBV4-3 and TRBJ2-3, with 12 bases that match TRBD2. This CDR3 has 19 residues. Germline CDR1 and CDR2: LGHNA and YSLEER. With V trimmed by 0 bases and J by 2 bases, 9 bases remained unmatched. CDR3 protein: CASSQDEASGRATTDTQYF. The CDR3 DNA reads as TGCGCCAGCAGCCAAGATGAGGCTAGCGGGAGGGCGACCACAGATACGCAGTATTTT.

This clone appeared a few times. J is TRBJ2-2 and V is TRBV7-6; 11 nucleotides line up with TRBD2. CDR3 length: 16 residues. CDR1 and CDR2 (germline): SGHVS, FNYEAQ. Trimming took 2 bases from V and 7 from J; bases not matched to a gene: 6. Here the CDR3 reads CASSLMTSGISGELFF. DNA for the CDR3: TGTGCCAGCAGCTTAATGACTAGCGGGATCAGCGGGGAGCTGTTTTTT. Together with reference TRBV7-6 and TRBJ2-2, the CDR3 gives the full variable domain: GAGVSQSPRYKVTKRGQDVALRCDPISGHVSLYWYRQALGQGPEFLTYFNYEAQQDKSGLPNDRFSAERPEGSISTLTIQRTEQRDSAMYRCASSLMTSGISGELFFGEGSRLTVL.

This clone is a singleton in its sample. The genes are TRBV6-6 and TRBJ2-7, with D uncertain. V was cut by 7 bases and J by 3 bases, with 19 bases left in between. Germline CDR1 and CDR2: MNHNY and SVGAGI (reference sequence). The CDR3 covers 15 residues. CDR3 DNA: TGTGCCAGCACCACAACCACCGGGTCGAACTACGAGCAGTACTTC. It encodes CASTTTTGSNYEQYF.

The chain has TRBV5-1 and TRBJ2-7; tentative D call: TRBD2 (6 bases). Trimming shortened V by 5 bases and J by 0 bases, and 15 bases separated the two germline ends. CDR1 is SGHRS, CDR2 YFSETQ, per germline. The CDR3 extends over 15 amino acids. The CDR3 sequence is CASRPLAMSSYEQYF. CDR3 DNA sequence: TGCGCCAGCAGGCCCCTAGCGATGAGCTCCTACGAGCAGTACTTC.